A selection of T cell receptor beta chains follows, all from one sample in a study of T cell responses to AZD1222 COVID-19 vaccine. TCRdb keeps only in-frame clones here, not all; method: immunoSEQ multiplex PCR. The sample holds about 180,000 clones, around 88% seen once. This sample comprised peripheral blood, obtained on day 0 of AZD1222 vaccination. These TCRs come from an adult in good health. The CDR3 runs from the conserved cysteine through the conserved F or W. A D gene is named only where the DNA matches it firmly. The size of a clone is reported for some rows only, either as once, few or many, or as a class for expanded clones.

j_call clone_size d_call v_call cdr3_aa cdr3_nt
TRBJ1-5 . TRBD1 TRBV19 CASSGQGLGPQHF TGTGCCAGTAGCGGACAGGGCCTTGGGCCCCAGCATTTT
TRBJ1-2 few . TRBV30 CAWSSTRTASPNYGYTF TGTGCCTGGAGTTCCACGAGGACGGCCAGCCCTAACTATGGCTACACCTTC
TRBJ2-2 . . TRBV7-2 CASRRGGKNTGELFF TGTGCCAGCCGACGGGGCGGGAAGAACACCGGGGAGCTGTTTTTT
TRBJ1-4 . . TRBV30 CAWNIFRSPNEKLFF TGTGCCTGGAATATTTTCAGGTCGCCAAATGAAAAACTGTTTTTT
TRBJ1-2 . . TRBV9 CASSEPMLVKGRDYGYTF TGTGCCAGCAGCGAGCCCATGTTGGTTAAAGGGCGGGACTATGGCTACACCTTC
TRBJ1-2 . . TRBV25-1 CASSEGGRGYTF TGTGCCAGCAGTGAAGGGGGGAGAGGCTACACCTTC
TRBJ1-2 . TRBD1 TRBV6-5 CASSYSGRQGARGYTF TGTGCCAGCAGTTACTCCGGTCGGCAGGGGGCTCGTGGCTACACCTTC
TRBJ1-5 once TRBD1 TRBV10-2 CASSEEGAGQPQHF TGCGCCAGCAGTGAAGAGGGGGCCGGTCAGCCCCAGCATTTT
TRBJ2-7 few . TRBV18 CASSPQGDYEQYF TGTGCCAGCTCACCCCAAGGGGACTACGAGCAGTACTTC
TRBJ1-2 . . TRBV5-6 CASSLAMGYTF TGTGCCAGCAGCTTGGCTATGGGCTACACCTTC
TRBJ2-2 . . TRBV18 CASSLRISRDNTGELFF TGTGCCAGCTCACTACGGATCAGCCGGGACAACACCGGGGAGCTGTTTTTT
TRBJ2-1 once TRBD1 TRBV11-3 CASSERSGTGGGLYNEQFF TGTGCCAGCAGCGAGCGATCCGGGACAGGGGGCGGGTTATACAATGAGCAGTTCTTC
TRBJ1-5 . . TRBV9 CASSVDYRADQPQHF TGTGCCAGCAGCGTTGATTACAGGGCTGATCAGCCCCAGCATTTT
TRBJ1-4 . TRBD1 TRBV11-2 CASSQADRGKLFF TGTGCCAGCAGCCAAGCCGACAGGGGAAAACTGTTTTTT
TRBJ1-5 . TRBD1 TRBV7-2 CASSISGTVRNQPQHF TGTGCCAGCAGCATCTCTGGGACAGTTCGCAATCAGCCCCAGCATTTT
TRBJ2-7 . . TRBV4-2 CASSQPRGGFYEQYF TGTGCCAGCAGCCAACCCAGAGGGGGGTTCTACGAGCAGTACTTC
TRBJ2-7 . TRBD1 TRBV19 CARLGDSPYEQYF TGTGCCAGATTGGGGGACAGCCCATACGAGCAGTACTTC
TRBJ2-7 few TRBD2 TRBV2 CASNPFSERGLGEQYF TGTGCCAGCAACCCATTTTCGGAGCGGGGGCTAGGCGAGCAGTACTTC
TRBJ2-1 . . TRBV19 CASSKIKTSSYNEQFF TGTGCCAGTAGTAAGATAAAGACCAGCTCCTACAATGAGCAGTTCTTC
TRBJ2-3 . . TRBV19 CASSQGGTQYF TGTGCCAGTAGCCAGGGGGGTACGCAGTATTTT
TRBJ2-2 . TRBD1 TRBV19 CASSNTGGRGTGELFF TGTGCCAGTAGTAACACAGGGGGCAGGGGGACCGGGGAGCTGTTTTTT
TRBJ2-3 . TRBD2 TRBV2 CASSPGTSADTQYF TGTGCCAGCAGTCCCGGGACTAGCGCCGATACGCAGTATTTT
TRBJ2-7 . . TRBV27 CASSRTGSSYEQYF TGTGCCAGCAGTCGAACAGGGTCCTCCTACGAGCAGTACTTC
TRBJ1-5 . TRBD1 TRBV18 CASSTTGGSSQPQHF TGTGCCAGCTCGACAACAGGGGGCAGTAGTCAGCCCCAGCATTTT